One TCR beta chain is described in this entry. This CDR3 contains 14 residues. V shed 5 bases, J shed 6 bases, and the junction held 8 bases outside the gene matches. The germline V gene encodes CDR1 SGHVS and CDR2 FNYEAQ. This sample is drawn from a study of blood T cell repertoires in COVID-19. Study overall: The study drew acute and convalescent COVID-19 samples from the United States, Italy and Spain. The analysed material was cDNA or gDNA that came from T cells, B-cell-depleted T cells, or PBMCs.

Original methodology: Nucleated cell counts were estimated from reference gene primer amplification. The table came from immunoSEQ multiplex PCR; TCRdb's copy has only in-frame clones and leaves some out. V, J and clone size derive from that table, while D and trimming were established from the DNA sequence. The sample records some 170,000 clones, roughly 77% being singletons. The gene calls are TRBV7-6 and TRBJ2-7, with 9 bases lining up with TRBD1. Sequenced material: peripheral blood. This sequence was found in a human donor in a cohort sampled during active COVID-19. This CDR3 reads CASSQVGTGREQYF. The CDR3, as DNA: TGTGCCAGCAGCCAAGTGGGGACAGGGCGCGAGCAGTACTTC.